Reported below is one TCR beta chain. Its antigen is undetermined. This sample was taken from a study of OX40 agonist ivuxolimab in advanced cancers. Study conclusions and caveats: Fewer expanded clones were found on average in CD4+ than in CD8+ T cells.

This table comes from immunoSEQ multiplex PCR, and its TCRdb copy is limited to in-frame clones, with some not included. The sample has roughly 76,000 clones; about 90% are singletons. Patients with autoimmune history or systemic immunosuppression were excluded. Drawing of blood for sampling happened at baseline, at cycle 4 day 1, and at cycle 7 day 1. Germline CDR1 reads SEHNR; CDR2 reads FQNEAQ (reference sequence). V was cut by 4 bases and J by 3 bases, with 9 bases left in between. This CDR3 spans 13 amino acids. The sample was CD4+ or CD8+ T cells sorted from blood, taken in a trial of the OX40 agonist ivuxolimab. This TCR came from an adult with an advanced solid tumor such as melanoma, head and neck, liver or kidney cancer. The chain is built from TRBV7-9 and TRBJ2-5; D is possibly TRBD2 (6 bases). CDR3 sequence: CASSSGTEETQYF. CDR3 DNA sequence: TGTGCCAGCAGCTCCGGGACTGAAGAGACCCAGTACTTC. Drawing the rest from reference TRBV7-9 and TRBJ2-5, the complete variable domain is DTGVSQNPRHKITKRGQNVTFRCDPISEHNRLYWYRQTLGQGPEFLTYFQNEAQLEKSRLLSDRFSAERPKGSFSTLEIQRTEQGDSAMYLCASSSGTEETQYFGPGTRLLVL.